One T cell receptor (beta chain) is described in this entry. Antigen unknown. The data are from a study of T cells after yellow fever vaccination. In the study overall: Any fraction with a low cell number was prepared using SMART-Seq v4 Ultra Low Input.

Overall study findings and caveats: Across the CD4 and CD8 compartments, a small share of clonotypes was present in both.

TCRdb recomputed calls from the 5' RACE reads with MiXCR, one row per CDR3 protein. The sample contains under 550,000 distinct CDR3 sequences, 21% of which appear only once. Germline values: CDR1 ENHRY, CDR2 SYGVKD. With V trimmed by 2 bases and J by 6 bases, 8 bases remained unmatched. The CDR3 is 16 residues long. The clonotype was recovered from a man between 18 and 29 years old who received the YFV17D yellow fever vaccine. The material was PBMCs, obtained roughly 20 days after the first yellow fever vaccination. The rearrangement links TRBV10-3 to TRBJ1-4; 8 bases match TRBD1. In DNA, the CDR3 is TGTGCCATCAGTGAGGGACAGGGAAGCTACGATGAAAAACTGTTTTTT. It translates to CAISEGQGSYDEKLFF.